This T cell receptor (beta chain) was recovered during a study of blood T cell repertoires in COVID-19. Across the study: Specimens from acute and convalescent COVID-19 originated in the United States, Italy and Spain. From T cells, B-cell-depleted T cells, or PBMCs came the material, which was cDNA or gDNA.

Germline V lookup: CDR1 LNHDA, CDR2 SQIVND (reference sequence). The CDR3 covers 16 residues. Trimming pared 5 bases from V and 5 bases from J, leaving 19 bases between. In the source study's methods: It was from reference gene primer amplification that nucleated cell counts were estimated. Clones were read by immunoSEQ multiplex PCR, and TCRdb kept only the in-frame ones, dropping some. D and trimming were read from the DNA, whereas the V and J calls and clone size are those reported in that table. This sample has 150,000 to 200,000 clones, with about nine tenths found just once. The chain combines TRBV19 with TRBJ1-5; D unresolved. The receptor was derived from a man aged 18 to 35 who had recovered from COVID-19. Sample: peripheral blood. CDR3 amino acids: CASSHPRRVGDQPQHF. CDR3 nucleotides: TGTGCCAGTAGTCACCCCCGGAGGGTTGGGGATCAGCCCCAGCATTTT.